The 11 T cell receptor beta chains reported below all come from one sample, sequenced in a study of blood T cell repertoires in COVID-19. TCRdb keeps only in-frame clones here, not all; method: immunoSEQ multiplex PCR. The data contain fewer than 200,000 clones, approximately 87% of them singletons. Sequenced material: peripheral blood. These receptors were taken from a woman younger than 35 who had recovered from COVID-19.

This chain links TRBV9 with TRBJ2-3; D unresolved. The V end was cut by 2 bases, the J end by 4 bases, with 11 bases between. Per the germline V gene, CDR1 is SGDLS and CDR2 is YYNGEE. The CDR3 loop spans 14 amino acids. CDR3 DNA: TGTGCCAGCAGCGTTGCCCAACTTCCAGATACGCAGTATTTT. Its translation is CASSVAQLPDTQYF.

The J gene is TRBJ2-6, the V gene TRBV5-5; tentative D call: TRBD2 (7 bases). Per the germline V gene, CDR1 is SGHKS and CDR2 is YYEKEE (reference sequence). CDR3 length: 17 residues. The V and J ends lost 0 bases and 3 bases respectively, with 13 bases between them. CDR3 sequence reads: CASSLGAGALGANVLTF. The CDR3 coding sequence is TGTGCCAGCAGCTTGGGCGCGGGGGCGCTTGGGGCCAACGTCCTGACTTTC.

This clone has only one observation. The CDR3: CSVIATGLGAGFEQYF. For the CDR3, the DNA is TGCAGCGTTATAGCTACAGGGCTGGGGGCCGGATTCGAGCAGTACTTC. This sequence joins TRBV29-1 and TRBJ2-7; TRBD1 is a possible D gene (6 bases). CDR3 size: 16 residues. Trimming pared 5 bases from V and 6 bases from J, leaving 26 bases between. CDR1 is SQVTM, CDR2 ANQGSEA, per germline.

The V gene is TRBV7-2, the J gene TRBJ2-1, with D tentatively TRBD2 (6 bases). CDR1 is SGHTA, CDR2 FQGNSA, per germline. Trimming removed 1 base at V and 2 bases at J, with 12 bases between. This CDR3 spans 16 amino acids. CDR3 region: CASSLGPSGAYNEQFF. CDR3 in DNA: TGTGCCAGCAGCTTAGGCCCCTCGGGGGCCTACAATGAGCAGTTCTTC.

The rearrangement uses TRBV7-3 and TRBJ2-1; 11 bases are a match to TRBD2. V lost 5 bases to trimming and J lost 7 bases; unmatched junction nucleotides: 7. The CDR3 contains 15 residues. The germline V gene has CDR1 SGHTA and CDR2 FQGTGA. CDR3 sequence: CASSPRTSGLNEQFF. The DNA for the CDR3 is TGTGCCAGCAGCCCAAGGACTAGCGGGCTTAATGAGCAGTTCTTC.

The J gene is TRBJ1-6, the V gene TRBV7-2; D gene ambiguous. Germline lookup yields CDR1 SGHTA and CDR2 FQGNSA. V was shortened by 5 bases and J by 6 bases, with 14 bases between the two germline ends. This CDR3 region has 15 residues. CDR3 region: CASSIVGLINSPLHF. CDR3 nucleotides: TGTGCCAGCAGCATCGTTGGCCTGATTAATTCACCCCTCCACTTT.

This clone was recorded only once. The chain has TRBV18 and TRBJ2-7; D perhaps matches TRBD1 (5 bases). The CDR3 extends over 14 amino acids. From germline, CDR1 is KGHSH and CDR2 LQKENI. Trimming took off 0 bases at V and 3 bases at J, with 9 bases between the two ends. CDR3 in amino acids: CASSPPGRDYEQYF. DNA for the CDR3: TGTGCCAGCTCACCACCGGGCAGGGACTACGAGCAGTACTTC.

The J gene is TRBJ2-3, the V gene TRBV7-2; TRBD2 aligns across 11 bases. Germline V gene sequence: CDR1 SGHTA, CDR2 FQGNSA. The CDR3 extends over 18 amino acids. With 2 bases clipped from V and 2 bases from J, the junction kept 9 bases outside the gene matches. For the CDR3, the DNA is TGTGCCAGCAGCTTAATCTATAGCGGGGGGGAGGTCACAGATACGCAGTATTTT. Translated: CASSLIYSGGEVTDTQYF.

CDR3 protein: CASSPEEVYGYTF. CDR3 nucleotide sequence: TGTGCCAGCTCACCAGAGGAGGTCTATGGCTACACCTTC. The genes are TRBV18 and TRBJ1-2; unclear D gene. Trimming stripped 2 bases from V and 4 bases from J, with 8 bases between. The CDR3 consists of 13 residues. Germline V CDR1 and CDR2: KGHSH, LQKENI.

The chain couples TRBV2 to TRBJ1-1; 7 bases map to TRBD1. Germline V gives CDR1 SNHLY, CDR2 FYNNEI. The V and J ends lost 9 bases and 0 bases, in that order; junction bases with no gene match: 7. CDR3 size: 14 residues. The CDR3 DNA reads TGTGCCAGTCCGACCGGGACAGTGAACACTGAAGCTTTCTTT. Protein sequence: CASPTGTVNTEAFF.

This chain joins TRBV6-5 and TRBJ2-5; 7 nucleotides line up with TRBD1. V shed 5 bases, J shed 2 bases, and the junction held 8 bases outside the gene matches. In germline, CDR1 is MNHEY, CDR2 SVGAGI. This CDR3 has 15 residues. The CDR3 region has the DNA TGTGCCAGCAGTCCCAACCGGGACAGACAAGAGACCCAGTACTTC. Protein: CASSPNRDRQETQYF.